Listed below are T cell receptor beta chains from one sample, sequenced in a study of T cell repertoires and Cas9 in healthy adults. The data were produced by immunoSEQ multiplex PCR, yet TCRdb's version contains in-frame clones alone and is incomplete. Among about 24,000 clones, 90% were seen once, and the ten largest hold 0.69%. The sample was CD4+ effector T cells (CD127+, CD25-, CD137-, CD154-) from PBMCs; culture status not recorded. Every receptor here comes from a human donor in good health. The CDR3 runs from the conserved cysteine through the conserved F or W. The D gene is left open where the match is weak. Clone size appears in some rows only: once, few, many, or a class for an expanded clone.

d_call	v_call	j_call	cdr3_length	clone_size	cdr3_nt	cdr3_aa
.	TRBV7-2	TRBJ2-7	15	few	TGTGCCAGCAGCTCCAACGGGGGAAACTCCTACGAGCAGTACTTC	CASSSNGGNSYEQYF
.	TRBV29-1	TRBJ2-5	11	.	TGCAGCGGGGAGGGGGGCGGGGAGCAGTACTTC	CSGEGGGEQYF
.	TRBV5-1	TRBJ2-5	14	.	TGCGCCAGCAGCTCGGCGGGACAGCGGGAGACCCAGTACTTC	CASSSAGQRETQYF
TRBD1	TRBV28	TRBJ1-4	15	.	TGTGCCAGCAGTGGGGGCGGGACAGAGTATGAAAAACTGTTTTTT	CASSGGGTEYEKLFF
.	TRBV5-5	TRBJ1-1	15	.	TGTGCCAGCAGCCGAATCATACAGAGAAACACTGAAGCTTTCTTT	CASSRIIQRNTEAFF
.	TRBV11-2	TRBJ2-7	15	.	TGTGCCAGCAGCTTAGATCTAACGGGGACCTGGGAGCAGTACTTC	CASSLDLTGTWEQYF
.	TRBV7-3	TRBJ2-6	15	few	TGTGCCAGCAGCTTAGTTCTCTCTGGGGCCAACGTCCTGACTTTC	CASSLVLSGANVLTF
.	TRBV6-6	TRBJ1-6	13	.	TGTGCCAGCAGAAGTTCTTCGAGTTCACCCCTCCACTTT	CASRSSSSSPLHF
TRBD2	TRBV2	TRBJ2-5	17	once	TGTGCCACCCAGGGAGGAACCTTAGCGGGGGGAGGAGAGACCCAGTACTTC	CATQGGTLAGGGETQYF
TRBD1	TRBV5-1	TRBJ1-3	19	few	TGCGCCAGCAGCTTGATTTATTCAGGACAGGGAATATCTGGAAACACCATATATTTT	CASSLIYSGQGISGNTIYF
.	TRBV7-8	TRBJ2-2	18	.	TGTGCCAGCAGCTTAGTGGCCTCTGTGGGACTCCGGACCGGGGAGCTGTTTTTT	CASSLVASVGLRTGELFF
TRBD2	TRBV5-1	TRBJ2-5	16	.	TGCGCCAGCAGCTGGGGGCGGGGGGCGGTCCAAGAGACCCAGTACTTC	CASSWGRGAVQETQYF
.	TRBV5-4	TRBJ1-1	13	.	TGTGCCAGCAGCTTAGGCGGGAACACTGAAGCTTTCTTT	CASSLGGNTEAFF
TRBD1	TRBV2	TRBJ2-7	14	once	TGTGCCAGCGAGAGCCAGGGGGCCTACTACGAGCAGTACTTC	CASESQGAYYEQYF
TRBD1	TRBV6-1	TRBJ1-5	15	.	TGTGCCAGCGCCACTTCGAGGGACAGTGATCAGCCCCAGCATTTT	CASATSRDSDQPQHF
.	TRBV5-1	TRBJ2-7	15	.	TGCGCCAGCAGCTTGGCCTCGGGGCCCACCTACGAGCAGTACTTC	CASSLASGPTYEQYF
.	TRBV6-5	TRBJ2-3	15	.	TGTGCCAGCACCCGCAATGGGGACAGCACAGATACGCAGTATTTT	CASTRNGDSTDTQYF
.	TRBV6-5	TRBJ1-5	13	.	TGTGCCAGCAGGTCAGGGTATAATCAGCCCCAGCATTTT	CASRSGYNQPQHF
TRBD2	TRBV5-4	TRBJ2-3	15	.	TGTGCCAGCAGCTTGGTAGCGGGGGAGTCAGATACGCAGTATTTT	CASSLVAGESDTQYF
.	TRBV4-1	TRBJ2-6	15	.	TGCGCCAGCAGCCAAGATGGTTCTGGGGCCAACGTCCTGACTTTC	CASSQDGSGANVLTF
.	TRBV10-2	TRBJ1-1	14	.	TGCGCCAGCAGTTGGGACTCGGTGAACACTGAAGCTTTCTTT	CASSWDSVNTEAFF
TRBD1	TRBV5-6	TRBJ1-5	15	.	TGTGCCAGCAGCTTGAAAGGGGGCGGCAATCAGCCCCAGCATTTT	CASSLKGGGNQPQHF
.	TRBV19	TRBJ2-2	15	.	TGTGCCAGTAGTATGCGACCCTCGAACACCGGGGAGCTGTTTTTT	CASSMRPSNTGELFF
.	TRBV11-1	TRBJ1-1	13	.	TGTGCCAGCAGCTTTGATACGGACACTGAAGCTTTCTTT	CASSFDTDTEAFF
.	TRBV6-5	TRBJ1-1	15	.	TGTGCCAGCAGTCGGATACATTTCTCGAACACTGAAGCTTTCTTT	CASSRIHFSNTEAFF
TRBD1	TRBV6-1	TRBJ2-7	14	.	TGTGCCTTGTTGGCCGGCCGGGACAGCTACGAGCAGTACTTC	CALLAGRDSYEQYF
.	TRBV15	TRBJ2-5	12	.	TGTGCCACCACGGGTCCGGGGGAGACCCAGTACTTC	CATTGPGETQYF
.	TRBV6-1	TRBJ1-2	15	.	TGTGCCAGCAGTGGTTTTTACGGGCTTAACTATGGCTACACCTTC	CASSGFYGLNYGYTF
TRBD1	TRBV18	TRBJ2-1	15	once	TGTGCCAGCTCTCATAACGACAGGGGGGCCCAGGAGCAGTTCTTC	CASSHNDRGAQEQFF
TRBD1	TRBV28	TRBJ1-5	15	.	TGTGCCAGCAGGGCAACTGGACAGGGGGATCAGCCCCAACATTTT	CASRATGQGDQPQHF
TRBD2	TRBV5-1	TRBJ2-1	17	.	TGCGCCAGCAGCTTGGTCTCTAGCGGAAGCTCCTACAATGAGCAGTTCTTC	CASSLVSSGSSYNEQFF
.	TRBV5-1	TRBJ1-1	14	.	TGCGCCAGCAGCCTACTACAGGGGAACACTGAAGCTTTCTTT	CASSLLQGNTEAFF
.	TRBV30	TRBJ2-7	13	.	TGTGCCTGGAGTGTACAGGTCATGGGAGTAATTTATTTC	CAWSVQVMGVIYF
TRBD2	TRBV6-5	TRBJ2-5	13	.	TGTGCCAGCAGCCAGGGACTAGGGGAGACCCAGTACTTC	CASSQGLGETQYF
TRBD2	TRBV28	TRBJ2-2	16	.	TGTGCCAGCAGTTTACGGCGGGGGGCGAACACCGGGGAGCTGTTTTTT	CASSLRRGANTGELFF
.	TRBV6-6	TRBJ2-2	14	.	TGTGCCAGCAGGACACAGGGCGACAGCGGGGAGCTGTTTTTT	CASRTQGDSGELFF
.	TRBV14	TRBJ1-2	13	few	TGTGCCAGCAGCCAAGAGACAGGACTTGGCTACACCTTC	CASSQETGLGYTF
TRBD2	TRBV7-2	TRBJ2-2	16	.	TGTGCCAGCAACTTCCAAGCGGGGTTTAACACCGGGGAGCTGTTTTTT	CASNFQAGFNTGELFF